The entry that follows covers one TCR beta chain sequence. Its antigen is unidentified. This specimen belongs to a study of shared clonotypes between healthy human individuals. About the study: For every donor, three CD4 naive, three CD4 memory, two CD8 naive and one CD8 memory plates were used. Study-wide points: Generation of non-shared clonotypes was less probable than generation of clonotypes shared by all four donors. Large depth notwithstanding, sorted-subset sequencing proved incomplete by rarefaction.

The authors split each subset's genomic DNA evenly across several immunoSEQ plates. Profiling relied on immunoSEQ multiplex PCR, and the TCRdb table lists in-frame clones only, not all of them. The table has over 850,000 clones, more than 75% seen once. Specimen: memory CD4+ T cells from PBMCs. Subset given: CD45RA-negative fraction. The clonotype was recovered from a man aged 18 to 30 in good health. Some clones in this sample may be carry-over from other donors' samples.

CDR3 nucleotide sequence: TGTGCCAGCAGCCCCAGGACTAGCGGGAGTCTCCATGAGCAGTTCTTC. It yields the protein CASSPRTSGSLHEQFF. This chain uses TRBV9 with TRBJ2-1, with TRBD2 identical over 13 bases. The length of the CDR3 is 16 residues. Per the germline V gene, CDR1 is SGDLS and CDR2 is YYNGEE. Unmatched junction bases numbered 9, after V lost 4 bases and J lost 8 bases.